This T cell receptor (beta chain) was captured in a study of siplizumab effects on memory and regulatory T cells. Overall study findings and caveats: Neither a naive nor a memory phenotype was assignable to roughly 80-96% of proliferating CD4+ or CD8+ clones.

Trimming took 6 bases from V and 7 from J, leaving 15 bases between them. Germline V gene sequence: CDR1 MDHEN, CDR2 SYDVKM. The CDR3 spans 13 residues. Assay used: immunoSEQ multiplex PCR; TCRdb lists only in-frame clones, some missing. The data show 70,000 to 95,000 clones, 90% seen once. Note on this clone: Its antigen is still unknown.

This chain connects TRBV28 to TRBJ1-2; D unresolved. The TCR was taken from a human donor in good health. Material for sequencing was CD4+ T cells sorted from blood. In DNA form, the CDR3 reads TGTGCCAGCAGAGAACCACCTGACATTGGCTACACCTTC. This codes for CASREPPDIGYTF.